A single sample is the source of the 24 T cell receptor beta chains below, sequenced in a study of blood T cell repertoires in COVID-19. Clones were sequenced by immunoSEQ multiplex PCR, and TCRdb holds only the in-frame ones, with some missing. The top ten clones hold 1.8% of a sample with over 110,000 clones, roughly 88% of them seen once. Material for sequencing was peripheral blood. The receptors here all came from a man aged 70-80 years with acute or convalescent COVID-19.

The CDR3 here is CASSLIGQGQAGGYTF. The CDR3 DNA follows: TGTGCCAGCAGCTTGATCGGACAGGGCCAAGCCGGTGGCTACACCTTC. The chain uses TRBV7-2 and TRBJ1-2; 8 bases are a match to TRBD1. The ends lost 3 bases at V and 7 bases at J; junction bases unmatched: 13. In germline, CDR1 is SGHTA, CDR2 FQGNSA. There are 16 residues in the CDR3.

This sequence joins TRBV5-5 and TRBJ2-2; 7 bases line up with TRBD2. From germline, CDR1 is SGHKS and CDR2 YYEKEE (reference sequence). This CDR3 is built from 20 residues. Losses at the gene ends were 0 bases for V and 2 bases for J; bases not matched to a gene: 16. The CDR3 reads CASSLAGRSGTPLNTGELFF. The CDR3 bases are TGTGCCAGCAGCTTGGCCGGTCGCAGCGGGACTCCCCTCAACACCGGGGAGCTGTTTTTT.

For this clone: The same CDR3 also results from other DNA sequences found in this sample. The chain carries TRBV11-2 and TRBJ1-5; no clear D. The CDR3 runs to 13 residues. V was shortened by 2 bases and J by 5 bases, with 7 bases between the two germline ends. Looked up from germline, CDR1 is SGHAT and CDR2 is FQNNGV. The chain's CDR3 is CASSLNRDQPQHF. CDR3 coding DNA: TGTGCCAGCAGCTTAAACCGAGATCAGCCCCAGCATTTT.

The rearrangement links TRBV6-5 to TRBJ2-3; D possibly corresponds to TRBD2 (6 bases). The CDR3 has 15 amino acids. In germline, CDR1 is MNHEY, CDR2 SVGAGI. V was trimmed by 7 bases and J by 2 bases, leaving 16 bases between them. Here the CDR3 DNA reads TGTGCCAGCACCCCCCCGGGAGAGAACACAGATACGCAGTATTTT. Encoded protein: CASTPPGENTDTQYF.

The V gene is TRBV7-9, the J gene TRBJ1-5; TRBD1 matches at 7 bases. The CDR3 is 14 amino acids. Per the germline V gene, CDR1 is SEHNR and CDR2 is FQNEAQ (reference sequence). V lost 7 bases to trimming and J lost 2 bases; unmatched junction nucleotides: 5. The CDR3 DNA reads TGTGCCAGCAACGGGGACAGAGGCAATCAGCCCCAGCATTTT. Encoded protein: CASNGDRGNQPQHF.

The CDR3 sequence is CAWRGPGQGAGYGYTF. The CDR3 DNA reads as TGTGCCTGGAGGGGACCGGGACAGGGGGCGGGCTATGGCTACACCTTC. This chain joins TRBV30 and TRBJ1-2, with 12 bases lining up with TRBD1. From germline, CDR1 is GTSNPN and CDR2 SVGIG (reference sequence). The CDR3 spans 16 residues. The V segment lost 3 bases and the J segment 4 bases; nucleotides outside the gene matches: 9.

In its sample, this clone was seen once. J is TRBJ1-2 and V is TRBV4-2, with D hard to call. This CDR3 has 15 residues. Germline values: CDR1 LGHNA, CDR2 YNFKEQ. The V end lost 1 base, the J end lost 8 bases, and 17 bases lay between the germline ends. For the CDR3, the DNA is TGTGCCAGCAGCCAAGTCCCTTCAGTGTTTTCGGGCTACACCTTC. Its protein is CASSQVPSVFSGYTF.

This chain connects TRBV6-5 to TRBJ1-2; TRBD1 aligns across 8 bases. Trimming removed 4 bases from V and 7 bases from J; junction bases left unmatched: 14. The CDR3 runs 16 residues. From germline, CDR1 is MNHEY and CDR2 SVGAGI. The CDR3 here is CASSSYSDRAGGGYTF. Written as DNA, the CDR3 is TGTGCCAGCAGTTCTTATTCGGACAGGGCCGGGGGTGGCTACACCTTC.

A remark on this clone: This sample also contains other DNA sequences that code for the same CDR3. The chain uses TRBV18 and TRBJ2-1, with unresolved D. CDR1 is KGHSH, CDR2 LQKENI, per germline. With 1 base removed from V and 9 bases from J, the gap between germline ends came to 19 bases. The CDR3 totals 16 residues. DNA of the CDR3: TGTGCCAGCTCACCACGACCCGACAACCGTCCAAGTGAGCAGTTCTTC. Translation: CASSPRPDNRPSEQFF. Variable domain in full (rest from reference TRBV18 and TRBJ2-1): NAGVMQNPRHLVRRRGQEARLRCSPMKGHSHVYWYRQLPEEGLKFMVYLQKENIIDESGMPKERFSAEFPKEGPSILRIQQVVRGDSAAYFCASSPRPDNRPSEQFFGPGTRLTVL.

The chain is built from TRBV20-1 and TRBJ2-3, with D possibly TRBD2 on 6 matching bases. The CDR3 sequence is 16 residues long. Between the trimmed V and J ends, which lost 3 bases and 3 bases, there was a span of 19 bases. The germline V gene encodes CDR1 DFQATT and CDR2 SNEGSKA (reference sequence). CDR3 in DNA: TGCAGTGCTAGTTACCCTGCGGGACTTCAGACAGATACGCAGTATTTT. Translating gives CSASYPAGLQTDTQYF.

The J gene is TRBJ2-5, the V gene TRBV7-9, with a weak D call TRBD1 (6 bases). From germline, CDR1 is SEHNR and CDR2 FQNEAQ (reference sequence). V lost 1 base and J lost 4, with 13 bases in between. The CDR3 is 15 residues long. CDR3: CASSLGQAETETQYF. The DNA for the CDR3 is TGTGCCAGCAGCTTAGGACAGGCCGAGACAGAGACCCAGTACTTC.

This chain uses TRBV7-2 with TRBJ2-7; possible D gene TRBD1, 5 bases. Trimming left V 6 bases short and J 3 bases short, with 9 bases between. Germline values: CDR1 SGHTA, CDR2 FQGNSA. The CDR3 consists of 12 residues. CDR3 sequence: CASSPDNYEQYF. The CDR3 bases are TGTGCCAGCAGTCCGGACAACTACGAGCAGTACTTC.

This chain connects TRBV15 to TRBJ2-3; 12 nucleotides line up with TRBD2. The CDR3 runs to 20 residues. Unmatched junction bases numbered 10, after V lost 0 bases and J lost 0 bases. Germline CDR1 reads LNHNV; CDR2 reads YYDKDF (reference sequence). For the CDR3, the DNA is TGTGCCACCAGCAGAGATATCCTAGCGGGGGGGTTTACTAGCACAGATACGCAGTATTTT. Translation gives CATSRDILAGGFTSTDTQYF.

The chain joins TRBV10-1 to TRBJ2-5, with a weak D call TRBD1 (5 bases). The V end was cut by 4 bases, the J end by 3 bases, with 15 bases between. Germline V CDR1 and CDR2: WNHNN, SYGVQD (reference sequence). The CDR3 is made up of 15 amino acids. The DNA of the CDR3 is TGCGCCAGCAGTGGGGAAGGGGCGGCGGAAGAGACCCAGTACTTC. This gives the protein CASSGEGAAEETQYF.

This sequence joins TRBV5-1 and TRBJ2-3, with TRBD2 as a possible D gene (5 bases). V dropped 0 bases and J dropped 0 bases, with 8 bases sitting between them. The CDR3 runs to 15 residues. Germline V gene data show CDR1 as SGHRS and CDR2 as YFSETQ. The CDR3 region is CASSLAGYSTDTQYF. The CDR3 coding sequence is TGCGCCAGCAGCTTGGCGGGGTATAGCACAGATACGCAGTATTTT.

The chain uses TRBV7-9 and TRBJ2-1; 7 positions match TRBD2. The CDR3 extends over 15 amino acids. J gave up 10 bases and V 3 bases, and 12 bases lay outside the gene matches. Germline CDR1 SEHNR, CDR2 FQNEAQ (reference sequence). CDR3 loop: CASSFRREPPTEQFF. In DNA form, the CDR3 reads TGTGCCAGCAGCTTTCGGCGGGAGCCTCCGACCGAGCAGTTCTTC.

The rearrangement links TRBV5-1 to TRBJ1-2; 10 bases align to TRBD1. The CDR3 loop spans 15 amino acids. Trimming at V came to 2 bases and at J to 8 bases, leaving 9 bases not matched to a gene. Germline V gene lookup returns CDR1 SGHRS and CDR2 YFSETQ. This CDR3 reads CASSFGYGTGVGYTF. In DNA form, the CDR3 reads TGCGCCAGCAGCTTTGGATACGGGACAGGGGTCGGCTACACCTTC.

V is TRBV7-2 and J is TRBJ1-5; TRBD1 might be the D (6 bases). The CDR3 runs to 15 residues. Germline CDR1 SGHTA, CDR2 FQGNSA. Trimming shortened V by 4 bases and J by 6 bases, and 16 bases separated the two germline ends. The CDR3 bases are TGTGCCAGCAGCTCCCAGGGGTTGTTGAGTCAGCCCCAGCATTTT. Protein product: CASSSQGLLSQPQHF. Variable domain in full (rest from reference TRBV7-2 and TRBJ1-5): GAGVSQSPSNKVTEKGKDVELRCDPISGHTALYWYRQSLGQGLEFLIYFQGNSAPDKSGLPSDRFSAERTGGSVSTLTIQRTQQEDSAVYLCASSSQGLLSQPQHFGDGTRLSIL.

In regard to this clone: Germline and junction disagree at one end, which may indicate a read error. V is TRBV11-2 and J is TRBJ2-7, with 7 bases matching TRBD2. Looked up from germline, CDR1 is SGHAT and CDR2 is FQNNGV. This CDR3 has 14 residues. CDR3 region: CSSSLRGGSYEQYF. CDR3 DNA: TGTTCCAGCAGCCTACGCGGGGGTTCCTACGAGCAGTACTTC.

J is TRBJ2-1 and V is TRBV27, with 7 positions matching TRBD2. With V trimmed by 3 bases and J by 5 bases, 10 bases remained unmatched. Per germline, CDR1 MNHEY and CDR2 SMNVEV (reference sequence). The CDR3 runs 16 residues. The CDR3 spells CASSLSLARMDNEQFF. CDR3 in DNA: TGTGCCAGCAGTTTGTCACTAGCGAGAATGGACAATGAGCAGTTCTTC.

This chain connects TRBV7-2 to TRBJ1-4, with 10 bases identical to TRBD1. The germline V gene has CDR1 SGHTA and CDR2 FQGNSA. The CDR3 sequence is 14 residues long. V was pared by 3 bases and J by 12 bases, with 7 bases of the junction left unmatched. The CDR3 reads CASSLRQGAPELFF. CDR3 bases: TGTGCCAGCAGCTTGAGACAGGGGGCGCCGGAACTGTTTTTT.

The chain combines TRBV6-1 with TRBJ2-3; a weak D match, TRBD1 (5 bases). CDR1 and CDR2 (germline): MNHNS, SASEGT. The CDR3 loop spans 16 amino acids. V shed 4 bases and J shed 0 bases, with 14 bases lying between them. CDR3 loop: CASSVLQGSSTDTQYF. The CDR3 region has the DNA TGTGCCAGCAGTGTACTGCAGGGCTCTAGCACAGATACGCAGTATTTT.

The genes are TRBV6-6 and TRBJ1-2; D is possibly TRBD1 (6 bases). The germline gives CDR1 MNHNY, CDR2 SVGAGI (reference sequence). With 0 bases removed from V and 6 bases from J, the gap between germline ends came to 11 bases. The length of the CDR3 is 14 residues. The CDR3 nucleotides read TGTGCCAGCAGTTACTCCTGGGACACGGATGGCTACACCTTC. Translating gives CASSYSWDTDGYTF.

The chain has TRBV28 and TRBJ2-3; tentatively, D is TRBD2 (5 bases). The germline gives CDR1 MDHEN, CDR2 SYDVKM. Trimming took 5 bases from V and 5 from J, leaving 14 bases between them. The CDR3 totals 14 residues. The CDR3 is CASSPGPGVDTQYF. DNA of the CDR3: TGTGCCAGCAGTCCCGGACCCGGGGTAGATACGCAGTATTTT.